These T cell receptor beta chains were read from a single sample in a study of cytomegalovirus exposure and HLA in healthy donors. The protocol was immunoSEQ multiplex PCR, while the TCRdb copy is restricted to in-frame clones and leaves out a portion. The sample records roughly 60,000 clones, roughly 95% being singletons. The sequenced sample was PBMCs. All receptors come from a woman under 30 in good health and CMV-seronegative. The CDR3 runs from the conserved cysteine through the conserved F or W. Expanded clones are given a class, and other clones once, few, many or no size at all.

cdr3_length	j_call	clone_size	v_call	cdr3_aa
13	TRBJ1-4	NA	TRBV10-2	CASMVGGSEKLFF
16	TRBJ1-5	NA	TRBV6-6	CASSYRRGMGNQPQHF
17	TRBJ2-3	NA	TRBV9	CASSVGASGRRTDTQYF
18	TRBJ2-1	NA	TRBV7-3	CASSPPGAGGRGGNEQFF
18	TRBJ1-1	NA	TRBV19	CASSTRSDRVVLNTEAFF
14	TRBJ2-7	NA	TRBV7-9	CASSWAGNPYEQYF
17	TRBJ1-6	NA	TRBV9	CASSAGVGESYNSPLHF
14	TRBJ2-2	NA	TRBV7-2	CASSLRQAAGELFF
17	TRBJ2-7	NA	TRBV4-2	CASSQASGLADPYEQYF
15	TRBJ2-3	NA	TRBV7-9	CASSLGDRGFDTQYF
14	TRBJ1-1	NA	TRBV6-5	CASSYRGMDTEAFF
16	TRBJ2-7	NA	TRBV6-5	CASSYSSPLVSYEQYF
15	TRBJ2-7	NA	TRBV6-5	CASSYSTGLVDEQYF
16	TRBJ2-7	once	TRBV18	CASSPGLSGVTYEQYF
18	TRBJ2-3	NA	TRBV5-4	CASSSRGGSGGLTDTQYF
14	TRBJ2-5	NA	TRBV19	CASSTPGLGGTQYF
17	TRBJ2-1	NA	TRBV18	CASSPYGGLSSYNEQFF
16	TRBJ2-3	NA	TRBV5-4	CASSPRASGGTDTQYF
15	TRBJ2-5	once	TRBV15	CATSRSSSGGETQYF
16	TRBJ2-3	NA	TRBV5-1	CASSPLAGVGTDTQYF